The 21 T cell receptor beta chains reported below all come from one sample, sequenced in a study of T cells in Graves' hyperthyroidism and ophthalmopathy. TCR beta CDR3 regions were amplified from RNA transcripts. HTBI primers were employed in a first-round RT-PCR of the TCR CDR3. TCRdb itself ran the multiplex PCR reads through MiXCR, one entry per CDR3 protein. The sample has 550,000 to 700,000 distinct CDR3 sequences, approximately 14% seen once; the top ten hold around 4.1%. Sequencing was carried out using blood. The receptors originated from a woman aged 40 to 49 with Graves' ophthalmopathy.

In this sample, this clonotype turned up many times. The chain joins TRBV7-2 to TRBJ1-5; possible D gene TRBD1, 5 bases. V lost 1 base and J 7 bases, leaving 11 bases between the germline ends. The CDR3 is made up of 14 amino acids. The germline CDR1 and CDR2 sequences are SGHTA and FQGNSA. CDR3 sequence reads: CASSLGVREQPQHF. CDR3 DNA: TGTGCCAGCAGCTTAGGAGTCAGGGAACAGCCCCAGCATTTT.

This clonotype was observed a few times. The rearrangement joins TRBV18 to TRBJ2-7; 10 bases line up with TRBD1. This CDR3 is built from 15 residues. Germline V lookup: CDR1 KGHSH, CDR2 LQKENI. Germline trimming cut 3 bases from V and 6 bases from J; bases unmatched to any gene: 8. The chain's CDR3 is CASSPSVGQGFEQYF. CDR3 DNA sequence: TGTGCCAGCTCACCTTCCGTGGGACAGGGGTTCGAGCAGTACTTC. The full variable domain, in which reference TRBV18 and TRBJ2-7 provide the parts outside the CDR3, is NAGVMQNPRHLVRRRGQEARLRCSPMKGHSHVYWYRQLPEEGLKFMVYLQKENIIDESGMPKERFSAEFPKEGPSILRIQQVVRGDSAAYFCASSPSVGQGFEQYFGPGTRLTVT.

This chain links TRBV28 with TRBJ1-2; D call uncertain. The CDR3 is 12 amino acids. Deletions cut 4 bases from V and 4 bases from J, with 7 bases between. Germline-derived CDR1 and CDR2 are MDHEN and SYDVKM. This chain's CDR3 is CASSSWRYGYTF. The CDR3 region has the DNA TGTGCCAGCAGTTCATGGCGCTATGGCTACACCTTC.

The V and J genes are TRBV11-2 and TRBJ2-7; maybe TRBD2 (5 bases). V lost 5 bases and J 4 bases, leaving 30 bases between the germline ends. The CDR3 is 19 residues long. From germline, CDR1 is SGHAT and CDR2 FQNNGV. The CDR3: CASSTRISDSASRAYEQYF. CDR3 DNA: TGTGCCAGCAGCACCCGAATCTCGGATAGCGCTTCAAGGGCGTACGAGCAGTACTTC.

The chain links TRBV28 to TRBJ2-7, with D unresolved. Deletions cut 8 bases from V and 3 bases from J, with 8 bases between. Germline-derived CDR1 and CDR2 are MDHEN and SYDVKM. This CDR3 comprises 11 residues. CDR3 region: CASQSGYEQYF. The CDR3 bases are TGTGCCAGCCAGTCGGGCTACGAGCAGTACTTC.

Turning to this clonotype: A much larger clone differs by one base, so this may be a read error. V is TRBV5-1 and J is TRBJ2-5, with D perhaps matching TRBD1 (5 bases). The CDR3 is 15 residues long. The germline V gene has CDR1 SGHRS and CDR2 YFSETQ. Trimming removed 0 bases from V and 9 bases from J, with 18 bases in between. This chain's CDR3 is CASSLVAGLGEAQYF. The DNA for the CDR3 is TGCGCCAGCAGCTTGGTGGCAGGGCTGGGTGAGGCCCAGTACTTC.

Many counts were recorded for this clonotype. CDR3 coding DNA: TGCGCCAGCAGCTTGGTAGGGGACGAGAATCAGCCCCAGCATTTT. Translating it yields CASSLVGDENQPQHF. V usage is TRBV5-1 and J usage is TRBJ1-5; D is possibly TRBD1 (5 bases). Germline values: CDR1 SGHRS, CDR2 YFSETQ. V shed 0 bases and J shed 4 bases, with 11 bases lying between them. This CDR3 spans 15 amino acids. The variable domain in full, completed from reference TRBV5-1 and TRBJ1-5, reads KAGVTQTPRYLIKTRGQQVTLSCSPISGHRSVSWYQQTPGQGLQFLFEYFSETQRNKGNFPGRFSGRQFSNSRSEMNVSTLELGDSALYLCASSLVGDENQPQHFGDGTRLSIL.

Many counts were recorded for this clonotype. The V and J genes are TRBV11-3 and TRBJ2-2; D might be TRBD1 or TRBD2, each matching 5 bases. CDR1 and CDR2 (germline): SGHNT, YENEEA. CDR3 length: 16 amino acids. V was clipped by 5 bases and J by 3 bases, with 16 bases between them. The DNA of the CDR3 is TGTGCCAGCAGCCGTTCACGGCTGGGGGACACCGGGGAGCTGTTTTTT. Its protein product is CASSRSRLGDTGELFF.

This clonotype occurred many times. The chain employs TRBV28 and TRBJ2-5; TRBD2 aligns across 10 bases. Germline V lookup: CDR1 MDHEN, CDR2 SYDVKM. The J segment lost 4 bases and the V segment lost 4 bases, leaving 15 bases of the junction unmatched. CDR3 length equals 18 residues. CDR3 sequence reads: CASSSSLTSGIRRETQYF. CDR3 DNA: TGTGCCAGCAGTTCCTCCTTAACTAGCGGGATCCGGAGAGAGACCCAGTACTTC. The full variable domain, its missing parts supplied by reference TRBV28 and TRBJ2-5, is DVKVTQSSRYLVKRTGEKVFLECVQDMDHENMFWYRQDPGLGLRLIYFSYDVKMKEKGDIPEGYSVSREKKERFSLILESASTNQTSMYLCASSSSLTSGIRRETQYFGPGTRLLVL.

This clonotype was seen ten or more times. The chain uses TRBV29-1 and TRBJ2-7; D is unresolved. Germline loops: CDR1 SQVTM, CDR2 ANQGSEA. This CDR3 has 13 amino acids. V lost 1 base and J lost 1, with 8 bases in between. The DNA of the CDR3 is TGCAGCGTTGAAGTTACGGCGTCCTACGAGCAGTACTTC. This encodes CSVEVTASYEQYF.

This clonotype was observed at least ten times. The chain recombines TRBV20-1 with TRBJ2-5, with a weak D call TRBD1 (6 bases). The CDR3 runs to 14 residues. Germline values: CDR1 DFQATT, CDR2 SNEGSKA (reference sequence). Trimming took off 0 bases at V and 1 base at J, with 9 bases between the two ends. As DNA, the CDR3 is TGCAGTGCTAGAGATTGGACAGTCCAAGAGACCCAGTACTTC. It specifies CSARDWTVQETQYF.

In this sample, this clonotype turned up a few times. The chain has TRBV5-1 and TRBJ2-3; the match to TRBD2 covers 8 bases. With V trimmed by 3 bases and J by 5 bases, 5 bases remained unmatched. This CDR3 contains 14 residues. Germline V lookup: CDR1 SGHRS, CDR2 YFSETQ. The CDR3 nucleotides are TGCGCCAGCAGCTCGGGACTAGTAGTAGATACGCAGTATTTT. It is translated as CASSSGLVVDTQYF.

The chain is built from TRBV15 and TRBJ2-7, with a tentative D call TRBD1 (5 bases). This CDR3 is 15 amino acids long. Per the germline V gene, CDR1 is LNHNV and CDR2 is YYDKDF (reference sequence). Trimming cost V 0 bases and J 4 bases, with 13 bases left between them. CDR3 residues: CATSRDLQGRYEQYF. DNA for the CDR3: TGTGCCACCAGCAGAGATCTGCAGGGAAGGTACGAGCAGTACTTC.

This clonotype was counted many times. In DNA form, the CDR3 reads TGTGCCAGCAGTTTGGGACTACACACCGGGGAGCTGTTTTTT. Translating gives CASSLGLHTGELFF. This rearrangement joins TRBV28 to TRBJ2-2, with 7 bases identical to TRBD2. Unmatched junction bases numbered 1, after V lost 3 bases and J lost 3 bases. The CDR3 sequence is 14 residues long. Germline assignment: CDR1 MDHEN and CDR2 SYDVKM.

This clonotype showed up many times. The chain joins TRBV6-5 to TRBJ2-7, with 7 bases identical to TRBD2. J was trimmed by 5 bases and V by 0 bases; bases with no gene match: 1. The length of the CDR3 is 13 residues. Germline V gene sequence: CDR1 MNHEY, CDR2 SVGAGI. This CDR3 reads CASSYSGGNEQYF. For the CDR3, the DNA is TGTGCCAGCAGTTACTCGGGAGGGAACGAGCAGTACTTC.

This clonotype has at least ten counts. The V and J genes are TRBV20-1 and TRBJ2-7; D not certain. The CDR3 is made up of 10 amino acids. The V end lost 6 bases, the J end lost 0 bases, and 3 bases lay between the germline ends. The germline V gene has CDR1 DFQATT and CDR2 SNEGSKA (reference sequence). CDR3 sequence (DNA): TGCAGTGCCCTCTCCTACGAGCAGTACTTC. Amino acid sequence: CSALSYEQYF.

This clonotype came up many times. The chain couples TRBV20-1 to TRBJ2-5, with D uncertain. Deletions cut 7 bases from V and 5 bases from J, with 14 bases between. From germline, CDR1 is DFQATT and CDR2 SNEGSKA (reference sequence). The length of the CDR3 is 12 residues. CDR3 in amino acids: CSVSGPGETQYF. CDR3 nucleotide sequence: TGCAGTGTTTCGGGCCCGGGTGAGACCCAGTACTTC.

This clonotype was observed a few times. The J gene is TRBJ1-5, the V gene TRBV6-2 or TRBV6-3; D unclear. The germline gives CDR1 MNHEY, CDR2 SVGEGT. This CDR3 has 15 amino acids. V gave up 6 bases and J gave up 2 bases, with 14 bases separating them. CDR3 coding DNA: TGTGCCAGCAGCTCGGGTTCTCGGGGCAATCAGCCCCAGCATTTT. This translates into CASSSGSRGNQPQHF.

This clonotype was seen at least ten times. The chain links TRBV6-5 to TRBJ1-2; D unresolved. Per germline, CDR1 MNHEY and CDR2 SVGAGI. This CDR3 has 12 amino acids. Trimming cost V 3 bases and J 4 bases, with 6 bases left between them. CDR3 in DNA: TGTGCCAGCAGTTATGTTGGCTATGGCTACACCTTC. This gives the protein CASSYVGYGYTF.

The chain has TRBV30 and TRBJ1-1; maybe TRBD1 (5 bases). Trimming left V 4 bases short and J 3 bases short, with 12 bases between. The CDR3 extends over 13 amino acids. In germline, CDR1 is GTSNPN, CDR2 SVGIG (reference sequence). The CDR3 loop is CAWNPQGYTEAFF. The CDR3 coding sequence is TGTGCCTGGAATCCTCAGGGATACACTGAAGCTTTCTTT.

The CDR3 region is CASSQGDRGSGANVLTF. The DNA for the CDR3 is TGCGCCAGCAGCCAGGGAGACAGGGGCTCTGGGGCCAACGTCCTGACTTTC. The gene calls are TRBV4-3 and TRBJ2-6; 8 nucleotides agree with TRBD1. The CDR3 loop spans 17 amino acids. V was clipped by 3 bases and J by 0 bases; unmatched bases: 4. From germline, CDR1 is LGHNA and CDR2 YSLEER.